These 14 T cell receptor beta chains came from one sample sequenced in a study of OX40 agonist ivuxolimab in advanced cancers. Data came from immunoSEQ multiplex PCR; TCRdb stores just in-frame clones and leaves some out. The table has 35,000 to 50,000 clones, about 90% seen once; the top ten hold roughly 21%. The sequencing used CD4+ or CD8+ T cells sorted from blood, collected in a trial of the OX40 agonist ivuxolimab. The receptors shown here come from an adult with an advanced solid tumor such as melanoma, head and neck, liver or kidney cancer.

V gene TRBV9 combines with J gene TRBJ2-1; D is perhaps TRBD1 (5 bases). This CDR3 contains 13 residues. The V gene lost 0 bases and the J gene lost 6 bases, with 7 bases spanning the gap. The germline V gene has CDR1 SGDLS and CDR2 YYNGEE. CDR3 in amino acids: CASSVATGNEQFF. The CDR3 DNA sequence: TGTGCCAGCAGCGTAGCAACAGGCAATGAGCAGTTCTTC.

The chain couples TRBV6-5 to TRBJ2-7; D unclear. Germline CDR1 is MNHEY and CDR2 is SVGAGI. Deletions cut 4 bases from V and 4 bases from J, with 8 bases between. The CDR3 extends over 12 amino acids. The CDR3 nucleotides are TGTGCCAGCAGTTTCACACCATACGAGCAGTACTTC. The encoded protein is CASSFTPYEQYF.

The J gene is TRBJ2-4, the V gene TRBV7-9; 7 bases align to TRBD2. Germline CDR1 SEHNR, CDR2 FQNEAQ (reference sequence). With 5 bases clipped from V and 8 bases from J, the junction kept 9 bases outside the gene matches. This CDR3 has 14 amino acids. CDR3 in DNA: TGTGCCAGCAGCCATGTCGGGAGGCGGGACATTCAGTACTTC. This encodes CASSHVGRRDIQYF.

This clone is a singleton in its sample. This rearrangement joins TRBV13 to TRBJ2-7; TRBD1 matches 7 bases. CDR1 PRHDT and CDR2 FYEKMQ come from the germline V gene (reference sequence). J gave up 1 base and V 5 bases, and 2 bases lay outside the gene matches. This CDR3 is 13 amino acids long. CDR3 sequence: CASSPGQSYEQYF. The CDR3, as DNA: TGTGCCAGCAGCCCGGGACAGTCCTACGAGCAGTACTTC.

The CDR3 reads CAWSAGLGTGELFF. Written as DNA, the CDR3 is TGTGCCTGGAGTGCTGGACTAGGAACCGGGGAGCTGTTTTTT. The chain is built from TRBV30 and TRBJ2-2; 7 bases map to TRBD2. Per germline, CDR1 GTSNPN and CDR2 SVGIG (reference sequence). The ends lost 1 base at V and 5 bases at J; junction bases unmatched: 4. The length of the CDR3 is 14 residues.

The chain couples TRBV28 to TRBJ2-3, with TRBD2 matching over 10 bases. J lost 2 bases, V lost 6 bases, and 5 bases had no gene match. Germline V lookup: CDR1 MDHEN, CDR2 SYDVKM. The CDR3 is 15 residues long. The CDR3 DNA is TGTGCCAGCAGGCGACTAGCGGGCCTCACAGATACGCAGTATTTT. The encoded protein is CASRRLAGLTDTQYF.

The chain carries TRBV29-1 and TRBJ1-1, with D hard to call. CDR1 and CDR2 (germline): SQVTM, ANQGSEA. Trimming shortened V by 2 bases and J by 2 bases, and 12 bases separated the two germline ends. The CDR3 runs 14 residues. The CDR3 here is CSVESSGINTEAFF. In DNA, the CDR3 is TGCAGCGTTGAAAGTTCAGGTATAAACACTGAAGCTTTCTTT.

This chain joins TRBV7-9 and TRBJ2-1; 11 nucleotides match TRBD2. This CDR3 comprises 16 residues. Germline CDR1 and CDR2: SEHNR and FQNEAQ (reference sequence). Unmatched junction bases numbered 5, after V lost 3 bases and J lost 4 bases. CDR3 DNA: TGTGCCAGCAGCTTCTCCGGGACTAGCGGTTACAATGAGCAGTTCTTC. This codes for CASSFSGTSGYNEQFF. The full variable domain, completed using reference TRBV7-9 and TRBJ2-1, is DTGVSQNPRHKITKRGQNVTFRCDPISEHNRLYWYRQTLGQGPEFLTYFQNEAQLEKSRLLSDRFSAERPKGSFSTLEIQRTEQGDSAMYLCASSFSGTSGYNEQFFGPGTRLTVL.

The genes are TRBV7-9 and TRBJ2-7; D is ambiguous. This CDR3 is 15 amino acids long. V lost 5 bases to trimming and J lost 0 bases, with 14 bases between them. CDR1 is SEHNR and CDR2 is FQNEAQ in the germline V gene (reference sequence). DNA of the CDR3: TGTGCCAGCAGCCTAATTGGACCCAGCTCCTACGAGCAGTACTTC. Protein: CASSLIGPSSYEQYF.

The rearrangement joins TRBV6-1 to TRBJ2-3; D gene unclear. The CDR3 is made up of 13 amino acids. Trimming removed 3 bases at V and 3 bases at J, with 7 bases between. The germline V gene encodes CDR1 MNHNS and CDR2 SASEGT. Here the CDR3 reads CASSEGITDTQYF. The CDR3 bases are TGTGCCAGCAGTGAGGGCATAACAGATACGCAGTATTTT.

The chain employs TRBV19 and TRBJ2-7, with D possibly matching TRBD1 (6 bases). V was pared by 1 base and J by 2 bases, with 9 bases between. This CDR3 region has 14 residues. Germline V gives CDR1 LNHDA, CDR2 SQIVND (reference sequence). The CDR3 DNA sequence: TGTGCCAGTAGTATAGGGACAGTACCCTACGAGCAGTACTTC. It specifies CASSIGTVPYEQYF.

The rearrangement joins TRBV2 to TRBJ1-4; the D is unclear. This CDR3 is 13 amino acids long. Germline CDR1 and CDR2: SNHLY and FYNNEI. V lost 6 bases, J lost 8 bases, and 13 bases lay in between. CDR3 loop: CASSSGLAEKLFF. In DNA form, the CDR3 reads TGTGCCAGCAGCTCGGGGTTGGCGGAAAAACTGTTTTTT.

The chain couples TRBV15 to TRBJ1-4; D unresolved. V was clipped by 5 bases and J by 2 bases, with 15 bases between them. The CDR3 spans 16 residues. Germline lookup yields CDR1 LNHNV and CDR2 YYDKDF (reference sequence). CDR3: CATSVPTGATNEKLFF. DNA for the CDR3: TGTGCCACCAGCGTTCCAACGGGAGCCACTAATGAAAAACTGTTTTTT.

In DNA form, the CDR3 reads TGTGCCAGCAGTTTATCGGGAGGGGCTGAAGCTTTCTTT. This sequence encodes CASSLSGGAEAFF. This chain uses TRBV27 with TRBJ1-1, with a weak D call TRBD1 (5 bases). Germline values: CDR1 MNHEY, CDR2 SMNVEV (reference sequence). V lost 0 bases and J 6 bases, leaving 8 bases between the germline ends. The CDR3 totals 13 residues.